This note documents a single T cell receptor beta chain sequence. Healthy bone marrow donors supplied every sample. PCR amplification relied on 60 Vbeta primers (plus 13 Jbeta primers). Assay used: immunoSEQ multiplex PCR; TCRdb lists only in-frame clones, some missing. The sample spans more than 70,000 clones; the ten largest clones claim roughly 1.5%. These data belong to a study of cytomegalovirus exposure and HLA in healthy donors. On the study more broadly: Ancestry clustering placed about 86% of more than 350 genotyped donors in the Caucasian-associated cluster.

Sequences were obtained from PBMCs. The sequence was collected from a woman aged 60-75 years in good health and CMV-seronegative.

The CDR3 DNA follows: TGTGCCAGCAGTGGAGCTTCGGCCGGCGGGACTGAAGCTTTCTTT. Protein sequence: CASSGASAGGTEAFF. The chain couples TRBV28 to TRBJ1-1; no reliable D call. This CDR3 is built from 15 residues. The germline V gene encodes CDR1 MDHEN and CDR2 SYDVKM. The V and J ends lost 5 bases and 5 bases respectively, with 18 bases between them.